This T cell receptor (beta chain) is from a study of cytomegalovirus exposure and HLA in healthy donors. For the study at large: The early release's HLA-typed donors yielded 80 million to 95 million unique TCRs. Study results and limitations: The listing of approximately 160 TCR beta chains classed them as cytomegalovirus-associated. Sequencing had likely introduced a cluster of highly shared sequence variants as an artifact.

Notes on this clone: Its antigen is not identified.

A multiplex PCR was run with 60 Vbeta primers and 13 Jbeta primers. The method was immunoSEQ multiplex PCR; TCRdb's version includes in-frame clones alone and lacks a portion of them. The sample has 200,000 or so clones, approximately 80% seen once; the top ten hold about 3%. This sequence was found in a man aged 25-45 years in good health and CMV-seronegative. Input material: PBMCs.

CDR3 loop: CASSTTSYTEAFF. CDR3 nucleotides: TGTGCCAGTAGTACAACTTCGTACACTGAAGCTTTCTTT. The chain joins TRBV19 to TRBJ1-1, with D uncertain. The CDR3 contains 13 residues. Germline-derived CDR1 and CDR2 are LNHDA and SQIVND (reference sequence). V was trimmed by 4 bases and J by 3 bases, leaving 9 bases between them.